Following are 3 T cell receptor beta chains from one sample sequenced in a study of Tregs in tolerant kidney transplant recipients. Mixed chimerism was transient after nonmyeloablative marrow transplants from related graft donors. Profiled with immunoSEQ multiplex PCR; TCRdb holds only in-frame clones, not every one. Its listing shows some 29,000 clones. Sequencing was performed on CD4+ T cells from blood (PBMCs), taken 24 months after the transplant. These TCRs come from a human patient who received a combined kidney and bone marrow transplant. Some T cells may have originated in the graft donor.

Note on this clone: The CDR3 end is not reached by the read, which stops 3 residues before it; the germline J gene fills it in. The chain joins TRBV2 to TRBJ2-7; tentative D call: TRBD1 (5 bases). V lost 10 bases to trimming and J lost 0 bases, with 16 bases between them. The CDR3 runs 14 residues. CDR1 and CDR2 (germline): SNHLY, FYNNEI. The sequenced CDR3 bases are TGTGCCACAAGACAGTCCTCTCCCTCCTACGAG. Its translation: CATRQSSPSYE. The complete CDR3 sequence is CATRQSSPSYEQYF.

With respect to this clone: The read comes to an end 3 residues before the CDR3 does, leaving the germline J gene to fill in the end. The gene calls are TRBV6-2 or TRBV6-3 and TRBJ1-5; no clear D gene. V shed 7 bases and J shed 3 bases, with 10 bases lying between them. Germline V gives CDR1 MNHEY, CDR2 SVGEGT. The CDR3 extends over 13 amino acids. CDR3 amino acids: CASTLDYNQPQHF. The covered CDR3 bases are TGTGCCAGCACCTTAGATTACAATCAGCCC.

As to this clone: The read ends 3 residues shy of where the CDR3 ends; the end is completed using the germline J gene. The chain combines TRBV19 with TRBJ1-1; TRBD1 aligns across 8 bases. J was trimmed by 4 bases and V by 5 bases; bases with no gene match: 9. The germline V gene has CDR1 LNHDA and CDR2 SQIVND (reference sequence). The CDR3 extends over 15 amino acids. The part of the CDR3 DNA that was read is TGTGCCAGTAGTCCCCGGACAGGGAGCCTCACTGAA. It encodes CASSPRTGSLTE. The full CDR3 is CASSPRTGSLTEAFF.